The 26 T cell receptor beta chains below come from one sample, sequenced in a study of vaccination and CD4 T cells after COVID-19. These TCRs' antigens remain unknown. With the Oncomine TCR Beta short-read assay, DNA from cultured CD4+ T cells was sequenced. TCRdb re-analysed the PCR reads in MiXCR, keeping a single row per CDR3 protein. This table has some 14,000 distinct CDR3 sequences, 55% appearing once. Treatment described: roughly 11-day PBMC culture with coronavirus spike peptide pools or control peptides (ViraFEST assay). The sample here was CD4+ T cells from blood, cultured in vitro, taken before SARS-CoV-2 vaccination. The receptors stem from a human donor who had recovered from COVID-19.

The chain combines TRBV6-5 with TRBJ1-2; no clear D. Trimming took off 1 base at V and 4 bases at J, with 7 bases between the two ends. In germline, CDR1 is MNHEY, CDR2 SVGAGI. The CDR3 totals 13 residues. As DNA, the CDR3 is TGTGCCAGCAGTTACTTTGTCGGCTATGGCTACACCTTC. Translated, it gives CASSYFVGYGYTF.

The chain recombines TRBV20-1 with TRBJ1-3; no clear D. Germline lookup yields CDR1 DFQATT and CDR2 SNEGSKA (reference sequence). The V end was cut by 3 bases, the J end by 8 bases, with 14 bases between. This CDR3 has 13 residues. The CDR3 DNA reads TGCAGTGCTAGCGATCGGACCGAACACACCATATATTTT. It specifies CSASDRTEHTIYF.

The rearrangement links TRBV7-9 to TRBJ1-2; TRBD1 is a possible D gene (5 bases). Germline V lookup: CDR1 SEHNR, CDR2 FQNEAQ (reference sequence). This CDR3 region has 14 residues. V dropped 5 bases and J dropped 6 bases, with 16 bases sitting between them. In DNA form, the CDR3 reads TGTGCCAGCAGCCGCGACACAGGTATCCATGGCTACACCTTC. Its protein is CASSRDTGIHGYTF.

This chain joins TRBV4-1 and TRBJ1-1; tentative D call: TRBD1 (5 bases). The germline CDR1 and CDR2 sequences are MGHRA and YSYEKL. The CDR3 contains 18 residues. Deletions cut 3 bases from V and 4 bases from J, with 24 bases between. This CDR3 is CASSQLPGLSRQRTEAFF. The CDR3 DNA reads TGCGCCAGCAGCCAGTTACCGGGACTCTCCCGGCAGCGCACTGAAGCTTTCTTT.

In its sample, this clonotype was seen a few times. The chain couples TRBV28 to TRBJ1-2, with 10 positions matching TRBD1. Germline V gene sequence: CDR1 MDHEN, CDR2 SYDVKM. The ends lost 5 bases at V and 5 bases at J; junction bases unmatched: 11. The CDR3 is 16 amino acids. The CDR3 nucleotides read TGTGCCAGCAGTGACTCCGGGACAGGGGTGAGGTATGGCTACACCTTC. This codes for CASSDSGTGVRYGYTF.

The chain carries TRBV6-2 or TRBV6-3 and TRBJ1-5; 9 positions agree with TRBD1. Germline loops: CDR1 MNHEY, CDR2 SVGEGT. The J segment lost 5 bases and the V segment lost 5 bases, leaving 7 bases of the junction unmatched. This CDR3 spans 15 amino acids. The CDR3 here is CASSLRDRADQPQHF. CDR3 coding DNA: TGTGCCAGCAGTCTCCGGGACAGGGCGGATCAGCCCCAGCATTTT.

The chain carries TRBV18 and TRBJ2-7, with TRBD2 as a possible D gene (5 bases). V dropped 2 bases and J dropped 3 bases, with 14 bases sitting between them. Germline CDR1 KGHSH, CDR2 LQKENI. The CDR3 totals 15 residues. The CDR3: CASSPMSGRDYEQYF. DNA of the CDR3: TGTGCCAGCTCACCAATGAGTGGCCGGGACTACGAGCAGTACTTC.

Sample share makes this clonotype medium-sized (0.01 to 0.1%). The chain is built from TRBV6-1 and TRBJ1-1; weak D call: TRBD1 (6 bases). The germline CDR1 and CDR2 sequences are MNHNS and SASEGT. Trimming cost V 5 bases and J 5 bases, with 18 bases left between them. The CDR3 spans 15 residues. CDR3 region: CASSREGGRGTEAFF. The DNA of the CDR3 is TGTGCCAGCAGTCGAGAGGGGGGTCGGGGAACTGAAGCTTTCTTT.

V and J are TRBV5-4 and TRBJ1-6; 12 bases are a match to TRBD1. Looked up from germline, CDR1 is SGHNT and CDR2 is YYREEE (reference sequence). J lost 7 bases, V lost 3 bases, and 2 bases had no gene match. This CDR3 has 15 residues. The CDR3 DNA reads as TGTGCCAGCAGCTGGGGGACAGGGGGCAATTCACCCCTCCACTTT. Translating gives CASSWGTGGNSPLHF.

The gene calls are TRBV7-3 and TRBJ2-2; D uncertain. This CDR3 has 12 amino acids. V shed 5 bases and J shed 2 bases, with 3 bases lying between them. Germline V lookup: CDR1 SGHTA, CDR2 FQGTGA. The DNA for the CDR3 is TGTGCCAGCAGCCCCAACACCGGGGAGCTGTTTTTT. Translated, it gives CASSPNTGELFF.

The chain joins TRBV20-1 to TRBJ1-1; 12 bases are a match to TRBD1. Germline values: CDR1 DFQATT, CDR2 SNEGSKA (reference sequence). The CDR3 contains 15 residues. V gave up 1 base and J gave up 7 bases; unmatched junction bases: 7. The DNA of the CDR3 is TGCAGTGCTAGAGGTAGCCGGGACAGGGGGCTTGAAGCTTTCTTT. Protein: CSARGSRDRGLEAFF.

The sample holds a few counts of this clonotype. CDR3 coding DNA: TGCAGTGCTACGAGTGGTTCTTCTGAAGCTTTCTTT. It codes for CSATSGSSEAFF. The J gene is TRBJ1-1, the V gene TRBV20-1; D remains unclear. Per germline, CDR1 DFQATT and CDR2 SNEGSKA (reference sequence). The V end was cut by 4 bases, the J end by 6 bases, with 12 bases between. The length of the CDR3 is 12 residues.

A few counts support this clonotype. The rearrangement uses TRBV27 and TRBJ1-2; D gene uncertain. V was clipped by 2 bases and J by 5 bases, with 9 bases between them. The CDR3 covers 13 residues. The V gene's germline CDR1 is MNHEY and CDR2 SMNVEV (reference sequence). The CDR3 DNA reads TGTGCCAGCAGTTTAGAACCCTCATATGGCTACACCTTC. This gives the protein CASSLEPSYGYTF.

This clonotype was observed a handful of times. The chain employs TRBV15 and TRBJ2-5; 11 bases align to TRBD2. There are 16 residues in the CDR3. The germline CDR1 and CDR2 sequences are LNHNV and YYDKDF (reference sequence). V was pared by 5 bases and J by 4 bases, with 9 bases of the junction left unmatched. CDR3 coding DNA: TGTGCCACCAGCGCACAACTAGCGGGAGTAGTAGAGACCCAGTACTTC. Its translation is CATSAQLAGVVETQYF. Variable domain in full (rest from reference TRBV15 and TRBJ2-5): DAMVIQNPRYQVTQFGKPVTLSCSQTLNHNVMYWYQQKSSQAPKLLFHYYDKDFNNEADTPDNFQSRRPNTSFCFLDIRSPGLGDTAMYLCATSAQLAGVVETQYFGPGTRLLVL.

The chain joins TRBV20-1 to TRBJ1-2; 8 nucleotides agree with TRBD1. The CDR3 is 15 amino acids. Germline CDR1 and CDR2: DFQATT and SNEGSKA (reference sequence). V shed 0 bases, J shed 4 bases, and the junction held 7 bases outside the gene matches. The CDR3 loop reads CSARDAGGAVYGYTF. In nucleotides, the CDR3 is TGCAGTGCTAGAGACGCAGGGGGCGCCGTCTATGGCTACACCTTC.

This clonotype was recorded a few times. The chain recombines TRBV11-3 with TRBJ1-1; D not resolved. The CDR3 has 15 amino acids. Germline V gene lookup returns CDR1 SGHNT and CDR2 YENEEA. The V end lost 1 base, the J end lost 2 bases, and 11 bases lay between the germline ends. The CDR3 reads CASSLVAGANTEAFF. In DNA form, the CDR3 reads TGTGCCAGCAGCTTAGTTGCCGGAGCCAACACTGAAGCTTTCTTT.

CDR3 in DNA: TGCAGTGCGACTAAACCGGGACAGGGGGCGGGCTACACCTTC. Its translation is CSATKPGQGAGYTF. The rearrangement links TRBV20-1 to TRBJ1-2, with 12 bases identical to TRBD1. Germline V gene sequence: CDR1 DFQATT, CDR2 SNEGSKA (reference sequence). This CDR3 comprises 14 residues. V was pared by 6 bases and J by 8 bases, with 10 bases of the junction left unmatched.

The J gene is TRBJ2-2, the V gene TRBV5-4; 8 bases are shared with TRBD2. V lost 3 bases, J lost 5 bases, and 6 bases stayed unmatched. Germline loops: CDR1 SGHNT, CDR2 YYREEE (reference sequence). The CDR3 is 15 amino acids. The DNA of the CDR3 is TGTGCCAGCAGCTCGGGCGGGGGGAGAACCGGGGAGCTGTTTTTT. This gives the protein CASSSGGGRTGELFF.

In this sample, this clonotype turned up once. The CDR3 DNA sequence: TGTGCCAGCAGTTACGCAGGGGGCTTGGAGACCCAGTACTTC. Protein product: CASSYAGGLETQYF. V is TRBV6-5 and J is TRBJ2-5, with TRBD1 identical over 8 bases. The V gene end was trimmed by 2 bases and the J gene end by 5 bases; junction bases not matched to a gene: 4. Germline V CDR1 and CDR2: MNHEY, SVGAGI. The CDR3 runs 14 residues.

V is TRBV28 and J is TRBJ1-2; D is unresolved. CDR3 size: 12 residues. The germline V gene has CDR1 MDHEN and CDR2 SYDVKM. V was cut by 2 bases and J by 3 bases, with 4 bases left in between. The CDR3 bases are TGTGCCAGCAGTTTACAATACTATGGCTACACCTTC. Residues: CASSLQYYGYTF.

V usage is TRBV2 and J usage is TRBJ2-3, with D unclear. Germline loops: CDR1 SNHLY, CDR2 FYNNEI. CDR3 length: 13 amino acids. V lost 7 bases, J lost 8 bases, and 16 bases lay in between. The CDR3 DNA reads TGTGCCAGCACCATAGATAGATCCGGTACGCAGTATTTT. It is translated as CASTIDRSGTQYF.

This chain joins TRBV20-1 and TRBJ2-3; D may be TRBD1 (6 bases). The CDR3 totals 14 residues. The V end lost 5 bases, the J end lost 3 bases, and 15 bases lay between the germline ends. Germline V gene lookup returns CDR1 DFQATT and CDR2 SNEGSKA (reference sequence). This CDR3 is CSALTGSGTDTQYF. The CDR3 region has the DNA TGCAGTGCTTTAACAGGGTCGGGGACAGATACGCAGTATTTT.

This chain joins TRBV5-4 and TRBJ2-5; D is possibly TRBD2 (5 bases). Trimming left V 2 bases short and J 5 bases short, with 16 bases between. Germline assignment: CDR1 SGHNT and CDR2 YYREEE (reference sequence). The CDR3 is 15 residues long. The CDR3, as DNA: TGTGCCAGCAGCTTAGAGCCTAGGGTAGCGGAGACCCAGTACTTC. Amino acids: CASSLEPRVAETQYF.

This clonotype was seen a handful of times. The chain has TRBV5-4 and TRBJ2-7; TRBD1 agrees at 9 bases. Germline V gene sequence: CDR1 SGHNT, CDR2 YYREEE (reference sequence). The CDR3 sequence is 16 residues long. J gave up 4 bases and V 4 bases, and 12 bases lay outside the gene matches. CDR3 bases: TGTGCCAGCAGCATGGGCCTGGGGACAGGGATTTACGAGCAGTACTTC. This codes for CASSMGLGTGIYEQYF.

The rearrangement joins TRBV19 to TRBJ1-5, with D tentatively TRBD1 (6 bases). Germline V gives CDR1 LNHDA, CDR2 SQIVND (reference sequence). The V end lost 5 bases, the J end lost 3 bases, and 17 bases lay between the germline ends. The CDR3 is 16 amino acids. CDR3 nucleotide sequence: TGTGCCAGTAGTGGTTTGTTCAGGGGTAACAATCAGCCCCAGCATTTT. Translated: CASSGLFRGNNQPQHF.

The chain couples TRBV2 to TRBJ1-2, with 12 nucleotides matching TRBD1. V lost 4 bases, J lost 10 bases, and 7 bases stayed unmatched. Germline assignment: CDR1 SNHLY and CDR2 FYNNEI. This CDR3 has 14 residues. The CDR3 here is CASSAGTGGLAYTF. In nucleotides, the CDR3 is TGTGCCAGCAGTGCGGGGACAGGGGGCCTTGCCTACACCTTC.